A selection of T cell receptor beta chains follows, all from one sample in a study of patients and donors after allogeneic stem cell transplantation. Each CDR3 protein is one row after TCRdb ran MiXCR on the RT-PCR reads. The sample yields fewer than 500,000 distinct CDR3 sequences, 16% seen once. Sequencing used blood, either unsorted or a sorted T cell fraction (not recorded which). These receptor sequences come from a human donor who was either an allogeneic HSCT recipient or a stem cell or donor lymphocyte infusion donor (not recorded which). It is not recorded whose cells these are; they may come from a transplant donor. Both conserved end residues are part of each CDR3. A D gene is named only where the DNA matches it firmly. A row's size may be missing; if present it is once, few, many or a size class.

abundance: medium-sized
j_gene: TRBJ2-7
d_gene: TRBD1
v_gene: TRBV6-5
len: 12
CDR3aa: CASSYRTGEQYF
CDR3nt: TGTGCCAGCAGTTACAGGACAGGCGAGCAGTACTTC

abundance: -
j_gene: TRBJ1-2
d_gene: -
v_gene: TRBV20-1
len: 13
CDR3aa: CSARDGTNYGYTF
CDR3nt: TGCAGTGCTAGAGATGGGACCAACTATGGCTACACCTTC

abundance: -
j_gene: TRBJ1-6
d_gene: -
v_gene: TRBV2
len: 13
CDR3aa: CASTSSYNSPLHF
CDR3nt: TGTGCCAGCACAAGCTCCTATAATTCACCCCTCCACTTT

abundance: few
j_gene: TRBJ1-3
d_gene: -
v_gene: TRBV20-1
len: 12
CDR3aa: CSANGPGNTIYF
CDR3nt: TGCAGTGCTAATGGGCCTGGAAACACCATATATTTT

abundance: few
j_gene: TRBJ2-6
d_gene: -
v_gene: TRBV6-2/TRBV6-3
len: 17
CDR3aa: CASSWQRVPSGANVLTF
CDR3nt: TGTGCCAGCAGTTGGCAGCGGGTCCCCTCTGGGGCCAACGTCCTGACTTTC

abundance: many
j_gene: TRBJ2-3
d_gene: -
v_gene: TRBV7-2
len: 15
CDR3aa: CASSETGTSTDTQYF
CDR3nt: TGTGCCAGCAGCGAAACTGGGACATCCACAGATACGCAGTATTTT

abundance: few
j_gene: TRBJ2-7
d_gene: TRBD1
v_gene: TRBV6-1
len: 13
CDR3aa: CASSKGATYEQYF
CDR3nt: TGTGCCAGCAGCAAGGGGGCCACCTACGAGCAGTACTTC

abundance: -
j_gene: TRBJ2-7
d_gene: TRBD1
v_gene: TRBV11-2
len: 14
CDR3aa: CASSLVRGRYEQYF
CDR3nt: TGTGCCAGCAGCTTAGTCAGGGGGCGATACGAGCAGTACTTC

abundance: -
j_gene: TRBJ2-7
d_gene: -
v_gene: TRBV28
len: 14
CDR3aa: CASSRNRFSYEQYF
CDR3nt: TGTGCCAGCAGTAGAAACAGGTTCTCCTACGAGCAGTACTTC

abundance: -
j_gene: TRBJ2-2
d_gene: TRBD2
v_gene: TRBV12-3/TRBV12-4
len: 15
CDR3aa: CASSPLAGVVGELFF
CDR3nt: TGTGCCAGCAGTCCACTAGCGGGGGTAGTAGGGGAGCTGTTTTTT

abundance: few
j_gene: TRBJ1-2
d_gene: -
v_gene: TRBV27
len: 15
CDR3aa: CASSLGRSRNYGYTF
CDR3nt: TGTGCCAGCAGTTTAGGACGGTCTCGGAACTATGGCTACACCTTC

abundance: -
j_gene: TRBJ2-7
d_gene: -
v_gene: TRBV24-1
len: 17
CDR3aa: CATSAAGRGVNSYEQYF
CDR3nt: TGTGCCACCAGTGCCGCTGGTAGGGGCGTGAATTCCTACGAGCAGTACTTC

abundance: -
j_gene: TRBJ1-2
d_gene: -
v_gene: TRBV30
len: 14
CDR3aa: CAWNIPGQNYGYTF
CDR3nt: TGTGCCTGGAATATTCCGGGACAAAACTATGGCTACACCTTC

abundance: few
j_gene: TRBJ2-1
d_gene: -
v_gene: TRBV11-2
len: 16
CDR3aa: CASSLVGSVTRNEQFF
CDR3nt: TGTGCCAGCAGCTTAGTAGGTAGCGTGACAAGGAATGAGCAGTTCTTC

abundance: -
j_gene: TRBJ1-1
d_gene: TRBD1
v_gene: TRBV2
len: 14
CDR3aa: CASRIRGLNTEAFF
CDR3nt: TGTGCCAGCAGAATCAGGGGGCTCAACACTGAAGCTTTCTTT

abundance: -
j_gene: TRBJ1-3
d_gene: -
v_gene: TRBV30
len: 13
CDR3aa: CAWTRSSGNTIYF
CDR3nt: TGTGCCTGGACACGGAGCTCTGGAAACACCATATATTTT

abundance: -
j_gene: TRBJ1-5
d_gene: -
v_gene: TRBV12-3/TRBV12-4
len: 14
CDR3aa: CASSLLRVDQPQHF
CDR3nt: TGTGCCAGCAGTCTCCTCAGGGTAGATCAGCCCCAGCATTTT

abundance: once
j_gene: TRBJ2-7
d_gene: TRBD2
v_gene: TRBV7-9
len: 14
CDR3aa: CASRKRETSYEQYF
CDR3nt: TGTGCCAGCAGGAAGCGGGAGACATCCTACGAGCAGTACTTC

abundance: many
j_gene: TRBJ1-6
d_gene: -
v_gene: TRBV20-1
len: 13
CDR3aa: CSARDVGNSPLHF
CDR3nt: TGCAGTGCTAGAGATGTCGGGAATTCACCCCTCCACTTT

abundance: few
j_gene: TRBJ1-1
d_gene: TRBD1
v_gene: TRBV9
len: 16
CDR3aa: CASSPHRTGSVTEAFF
CDR3nt: TGTGCCAGCAGCCCCCATCGGACAGGGTCAGTCACTGAAGCTTTCTTT

abundance: -
j_gene: TRBJ2-7
d_gene: TRBD1
v_gene: TRBV4-3
len: 17
CDR3aa: CASSHNLFPGQGHEQYF
CDR3nt: TGCGCCAGCAGCCATAACCTTTTCCCGGGACAGGGCCACGAGCAGTACTTC